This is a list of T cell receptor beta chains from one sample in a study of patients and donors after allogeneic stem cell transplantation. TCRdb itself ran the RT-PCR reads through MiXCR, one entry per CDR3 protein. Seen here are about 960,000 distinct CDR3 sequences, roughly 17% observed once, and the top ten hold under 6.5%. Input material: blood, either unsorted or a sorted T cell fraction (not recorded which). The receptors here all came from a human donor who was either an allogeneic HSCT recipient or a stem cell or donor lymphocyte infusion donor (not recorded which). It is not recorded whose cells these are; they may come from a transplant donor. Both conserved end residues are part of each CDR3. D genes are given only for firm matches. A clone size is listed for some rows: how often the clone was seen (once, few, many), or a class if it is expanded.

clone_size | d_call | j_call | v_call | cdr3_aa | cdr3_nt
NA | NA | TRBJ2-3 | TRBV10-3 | CAISESIPTQYF | TGTGCCATCAGTGAGTCGATTCCTACGCAGTATTTT
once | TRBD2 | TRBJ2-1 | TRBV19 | CATTYPREGLHEQFF | TGTGCCACCACATACCCGCGGGAGGGCCTGCATGAGCAGTTCTTC
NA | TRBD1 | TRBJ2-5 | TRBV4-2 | CASSQKAGTGEPETQYF | TGTGCCAGCAGCCAAAAGGCTGGGACAGGGGAGCCAGAGACCCAGTACTTC
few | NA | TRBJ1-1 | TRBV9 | CASSSSVLNTEAFF | TGTGCCAGCAGCTCCTCAGTTCTGAACACTGAAGCTTTCTTT
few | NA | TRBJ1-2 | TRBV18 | CASSPFEKTIENGYTF | TGTGCCAGCTCACCATTTGAAAAGACAATCGAGAATGGCTACACCTTC
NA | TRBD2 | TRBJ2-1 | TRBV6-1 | CASSPFAGGNNEQFF | TGTGCCAGCAGCCCTTTCGCGGGAGGAAACAATGAGCAGTTCTTC
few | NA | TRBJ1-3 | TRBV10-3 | CAIRVRAGREPLGNTIYF | TGTGCCATCAGGGTCAGGGCGGGCAGAGAGCCTCTCGGAAACACCATATATTTT
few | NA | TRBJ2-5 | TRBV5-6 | CASSLEGHLGETQYF | TGTGCCAGCAGCTTGGAGGGGCATTTAGGGGAGACCCAGTACTTC
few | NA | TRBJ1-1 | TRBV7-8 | CASSFGDEAFF | TGTGCCAGCAGCTTCGGCGATGAAGCTTTCTTT
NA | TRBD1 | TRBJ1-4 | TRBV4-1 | CASSQAGTGIEKLFF | TGCGCCAGCAGCCAAGCGGGGACAGGGATCGAAAAACTGTTTTTT
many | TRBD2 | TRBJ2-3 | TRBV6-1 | CASSGLAGGTDTQYF | TGTGCCAGCAGTGGACTAGCGGGGGGCACAGATACGCAGTATTTT
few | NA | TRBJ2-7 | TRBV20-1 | CSASADPYEQYF | TGCAGTGCTAGCGCGGATCCCTACGAGCAGTACTTC
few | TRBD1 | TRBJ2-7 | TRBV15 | CATSRFSGGGYEQYF | TGTGCCACCAGCAGATTTTCAGGGGGCGGCTACGAGCAGTACTTC
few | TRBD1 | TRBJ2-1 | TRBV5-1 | CASSRPGQTLNEQFF | TGCGCCAGCAGCCGCCCGGGACAGACACTCAATGAGCAGTTCTTC
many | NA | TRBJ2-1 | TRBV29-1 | CSVPTRGEQFF | TGCAGCGTCCCAACTAGAGGTGAGCAGTTCTTC
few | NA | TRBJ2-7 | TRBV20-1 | CSAKGSSTYEQYF | TGCAGTGCTAAAGGTTCATCTACTTACGAGCAGTACTTC
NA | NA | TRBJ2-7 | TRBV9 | CASSDRGREGYEQYF | TGTGCCAGCAGCGACCGGGGCCGAGAGGGCTACGAGCAGTACTTC
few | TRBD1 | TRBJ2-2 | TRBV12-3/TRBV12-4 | CASSVTGSTGELFF | TGTGCCAGCAGTGTGACAGGGTCGACCGGGGAGCTGTTTTTT
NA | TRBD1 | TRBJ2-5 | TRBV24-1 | CATSDLKGGNRETQYF | TGTGCCACCAGTGATTTGAAAGGGGGCAACAGAGAGACCCAGTACTTC
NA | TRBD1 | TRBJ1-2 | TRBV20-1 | CSASLWDRSNYGYTF | TGCAGTGCTTCTCTATGGGACAGGAGTAACTATGGCTACACCTTC
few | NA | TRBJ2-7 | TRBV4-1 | CASSLQSGGSYEQYF | TGCGCCAGCAGCCTCCAATCGGGTGGGTCCTACGAGCAGTACTTC
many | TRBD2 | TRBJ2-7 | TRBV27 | CASSLVREGLSEQYF | TGTGCCAGCAGTTTAGTACGGGAGGGTTTGTCCGAGCAGTACTTC
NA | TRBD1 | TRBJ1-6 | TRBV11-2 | CASSTDRGRSVNNSPLHF | TGTGCCAGCAGCACGGACAGGGGGCGAAGTGTAAATAATTCACCCCTCCACTTT
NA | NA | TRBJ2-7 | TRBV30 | CAWTRLSSYEQYF | TGTGCCTGGACCCGGCTAAGCTCCTACGAGCAGTACTTC